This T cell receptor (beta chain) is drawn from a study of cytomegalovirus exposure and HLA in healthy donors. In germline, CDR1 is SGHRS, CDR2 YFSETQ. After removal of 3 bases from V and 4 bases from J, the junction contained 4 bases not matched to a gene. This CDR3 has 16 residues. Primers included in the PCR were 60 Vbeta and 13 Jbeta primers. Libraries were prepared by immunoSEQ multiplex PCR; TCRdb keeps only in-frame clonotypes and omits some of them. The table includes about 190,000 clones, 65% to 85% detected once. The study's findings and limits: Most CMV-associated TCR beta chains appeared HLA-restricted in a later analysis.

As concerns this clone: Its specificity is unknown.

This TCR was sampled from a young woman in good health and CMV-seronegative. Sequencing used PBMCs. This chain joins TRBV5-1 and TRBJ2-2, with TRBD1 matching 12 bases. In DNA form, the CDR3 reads TGCGCCAGCAGCTCCTGGGACAGGGGGCGCACCGGGGAGCTGTTTTTT. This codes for CASSSWDRGRTGELFF.